This TCR beta chain is drawn from a study of CD8 T cells in Susac syndrome. A quantity of about 0.5 to 1 ug RNA underwent reverse transcription using random hexamers. Across 54 Vbeta and 13 Jbeta, TCR beta CDR3 was amplified with immunoSEQ multiplex PCR. TCRdb processed the immunoSEQ multiplex PCR reads anew with MiXCR; each CDR3 protein has one entry. Altogether some 160,000 distinct CDR3 sequences are present, 92% being singletons, with the ten largest covering around 0.075%. From blood CD8+ and CD4+ T cells, the TCR beta chain was sequenced. The origin of this receptor is a human donor in good health. Sequenced input: CD4+ T cells from PBMCs.

Here the CDR3 reads CATSSTLTGPSSGANVLTF. The CDR3 DNA reads as TGTGCCACCAGTTCCACCCTCACAGGGCCCAGCTCTGGGGCCAACGTCCTGACTTTC. The chain is built from TRBV15 and TRBJ2-6; tentative D call: TRBD1 (6 bases). This CDR3 spans 19 amino acids. Per germline, CDR1 LNHNV and CDR2 YYDKDF (reference sequence). The V and J ends lost 6 bases and 0 bases respectively, with 21 bases between them.